Many counts were recorded for the clone carrying this T cell receptor beta chain. Its specificity is not known. This entry belongs to a study of molecular identifiers for immune sequencing clone quantification. Across the whole study: Naive CD8 cell RNA, from approximately 20,000 or 100,000 cells, was split five ways in replicates, with four sequenced.

The CDR3 length is 12 residues. Trimming removed 3 bases from V and 8 bases from J, with 10 bases in between. From germline, CDR1 is LGHNT and CDR2 FRNRAP. TCRdb ran MiXCR on the PCR reads and lists one entry per CDR3 protein. Among approximately 680,000 distinct CDR3 sequences, 25% were seen once, and the ten largest hold 0.7% to 0.95%. The study, taken as a whole, reports: Highly expanded clone sizes could be underestimated by identical TCR molecules that share a barcode.

Sequenced material: naive CD8+ T cells from blood, with Jurkat cell RNA spiked in. Subset meaning: FACS-sorted CD8+CD4-CCR7+CD45RA+ naive T cells. The source of this sequence is a human donor in good health. Some libraries in this study had Jurkat cell RNA spiked in. The chain employs TRBV12-5 and TRBJ1-1; D gene ambiguous. The CDR3 is CASGFHQTEAFF. In DNA, the CDR3 is TGTGCTAGTGGTTTTCACCAGACCGAAGCTTTCTTT.